The clone carrying this TCR beta chain was recorded at least ten times. The germline V gene has CDR1 SGHTA and CDR2 FQGNSA. Deletions cut 5 bases from V and 1 base from J, with 17 bases between. This CDR3 comprises 16 residues. The data derive from a study of spatial heterogeneity in lung cancer. Study-wide context: Sequences of the beta chain were consistently detected in greater numbers than alpha-chain sequences.

MiXCR was run by TCRdb on the 5' RACE reads, yielding one entry per CDR3 protein. The sample consists of about 75,000 distinct CDR3 sequences, approximately 12% of them appearing once. Specified time point: sample taken at primary tumor resection. The authors sequenced whole RNA from tumor, nontumor lung or frozen PBMC without sorting. Untreated early-stage non-small cell lung cancer patients, over 55 in total, were the donors. This clonotype was sampled from a male donor with early-stage non-small cell lung cancer. J is TRBJ1-1 and V is TRBV7-2; D might be TRBD1 (5 bases). The material sequenced was PBMCs, taken at surgery. The CDR3: CASSPTWGESNTEAFF. The CDR3 region has the DNA TGTGCCAGCAGCCCCACATGGGGGGAATCGAACACTGAAGCTTTCTTT.